In this sample, the clone carrying this T cell receptor beta chain turned up a few times. These data originate in a study of T-cell memory formation after mild COVID-19. TCR alpha and TCR beta cDNA libraries with sample barcodes and UMIs came from 5'RACE using constant-segment primers. TCRdb passed the 5' RACE reads through MiXCR, listing each CDR3 protein once. The table has hundreds of thousands of distinct CDR3 sequences, around a sixth seen once; the top ten hold 9% to 15%. The CDR3 runs to 14 residues. Germline-derived CDR1 and CDR2 are DFQATT and SNEGSKA (reference sequence). The V end lost 1 base, the J end lost 4 bases, and 13 bases lay between the germline ends.

The sample consisted of PBMCs or a T cell subset sorted from them (not recorded which). This chain uses TRBV20-1 with TRBJ1-2; D is possibly TRBD1 (6 bases). This clonotype was obtained from an adult woman who had mild COVID-19 (a few samples of this study predate the infection). Cell type and time point are not known. The CDR3: CSARARDTRYGYTF. The DNA of the CDR3 is TGCAGTGCTAGAGCTCGGGACACCCGCTATGGCTACACCTTC.